This is a list of T cell receptor beta chains from one sample in a study of immune aging and cytomegalovirus after organ transplant. No antigen has been identified for these receptors. TCRdb fed the single-cell sequencing reads into MiXCR, producing one record per CDR3 protein. The data show 20,000 to 25,000 distinct CDR3 sequences, with around 34% seen just once and less than 30% held by the top ten. The source was CMV peptide-activated CD4+ and CD8+ T cells sorted from blood, collected at five time points, pooled. These receptors all stem from a female donor who had a heart transplant and CMV viremia. The CDR3 runs from the conserved cysteine through the conserved F or W. A D gene is named only where the DNA matches it firmly. Rows may omit the clone size; those that give it use once, few, many or a size class.

d_gene: NA
abundance: NA
j_gene: TRBJ1-2
v_gene: TRBV3-1
CDR3aa: CASSQDPGRVFYGYTF
CDR3nt: TGTGCCAGCAGCCAAGACCCAGGGCGGGTTTTCTATGGCTACACCTTC

d_gene: NA
abundance: NA
j_gene: TRBJ2-6
v_gene: TRBV21-1
CDR3aa: CASSKLDQNSGANVLTF
CDR3nt: TGCGCCAGCAGCAAATTGGATCAGAACTCTGGGGCCAACGTCCTGACTTTC

d_gene: NA
abundance: NA
j_gene: TRBJ2-2
v_gene: TRBV12-5
CDR3aa: CASREANTGELFF
CDR3nt: TGTGCTAGTCGCGAGGCTAACACCGGGGAGCTGTTTTTT

d_gene: TRBD2
abundance: medium-sized
j_gene: TRBJ2-1
v_gene: TRBV2
CDR3aa: CASTSGINEQFF
CDR3nt: TGTGCCAGCACTAGCGGGATAAATGAGCAGTTCTTC

d_gene: TRBD2
abundance: many
j_gene: TRBJ2-3
v_gene: TRBV18
CDR3aa: CASSPGLAGGQDTQYF
CDR3nt: TGTGCCAGCTCACCAGGACTAGCGGGAGGGCAAGATACGCAGTATTTT

d_gene: NA
abundance: few
j_gene: TRBJ2-5
v_gene: TRBV6-2/TRBV6-3
CDR3aa: CATEGSGETQYF
CDR3nt: TGTGCCACTGAGGGGTCAGGGGAGACCCAGTACTTC

d_gene: NA
abundance: NA
j_gene: TRBJ2-3
v_gene: TRBV5-1
CDR3aa: CASSGLGPTDTQYF
CDR3nt: TGCGCCAGCTCTGGACTCGGGCCCACAGATACGCAGTATTTT

d_gene: TRBD2
abundance: NA
j_gene: TRBJ2-1
v_gene: TRBV19
CDR3aa: CASRSGGEQFF
CDR3nt: TGTGCCAGTCGTAGCGGGGGGGAGCAGTTCTTC

d_gene: TRBD1
abundance: NA
j_gene: TRBJ2-1
v_gene: TRBV29-1
CDR3aa: CSGAGTGSGEQFF
CDR3nt: TGCAGCGGCGCGGGGACAGGCTCCGGGGAGCAGTTCTTC

d_gene: TRBD2
abundance: few
j_gene: TRBJ2-7
v_gene: TRBV6-5
CDR3aa: CASSAGTSGLREQYF
CDR3nt: TGTGCCAGCAGTGCCGGGACTAGCGGGCTTCGGGAGCAGTACTTC

d_gene: NA
abundance: few
j_gene: TRBJ2-7
v_gene: TRBV6-6
CDR3aa: CASSPGTRETYEQYF
CDR3nt: TGTGCCAGCAGCCCCGGGACCCGAGAAACCTACGAGCAGTACTTC

d_gene: TRBD2
abundance: few
j_gene: TRBJ2-1
v_gene: TRBV5-1
CDR3aa: CASSRGSSGLIENEQFF
CDR3nt: TGCGCCAGCAGCCGGGGGTCTAGCGGCCTTATAGAGAATGAGCAGTTCTTC

d_gene: TRBD2
abundance: many
j_gene: TRBJ2-1
v_gene: TRBV12-5
CDR3aa: CASGLVLGAGTSVNNEQFF
CDR3nt: TGTGCTAGTGGTTTGGTCCTGGGAGCCGGGACTAGCGTCAACAATGAGCAGTTCTTC

d_gene: NA
abundance: few
j_gene: TRBJ2-3
v_gene: TRBV6-5
CDR3aa: CASSPRDTLTDTQYF
CDR3nt: TGTGCCAGCAGCCCCCGGGACACGCTAACGGATACGCAGTATTTT

d_gene: NA
abundance: NA
j_gene: TRBJ2-2
v_gene: TRBV4-1
CDR3aa: CASSQDQRGTGELFF
CDR3nt: TGCGCCAGCAGCCAAGATCAGAGGGGAACCGGGGAGCTGTTTTTT

d_gene: NA
abundance: NA
j_gene: TRBJ1-1
v_gene: TRBV6-5
CDR3aa: CASSYNSRNTEAFF
CDR3nt: TGTGCCAGCAGTTACAACAGTCGGAACACTGAAGCTTTCTTT

d_gene: TRBD2
abundance: NA
j_gene: TRBJ2-3
v_gene: TRBV11-2
CDR3aa: CASSLTSGSTDTQYF
CDR3nt: TGTGCCAGCAGCTTAACTAGCGGGAGCACAGATACGCAGTATTTT

d_gene: TRBD1
abundance: medium-sized
j_gene: TRBJ2-7
v_gene: TRBV7-9
CDR3aa: CASSARQGNEQYF
CDR3nt: TGTGCCAGCAGCGCCCGACAGGGTAACGAGCAGTACTTC

d_gene: NA
abundance: NA
j_gene: TRBJ2-1
v_gene: TRBV5-1
CDR3aa: CASRALNEQFF
CDR3nt: TGCGCCAGCCGGGCACTCAATGAGCAGTTCTTC

d_gene: TRBD2
abundance: NA
j_gene: TRBJ2-1
v_gene: TRBV5-4
CDR3aa: CASSSPPGGSNEQFF
CDR3nt: TGTGCCAGCAGCTCGCCCCCGGGCGGGAGTAATGAGCAGTTCTTC

d_gene: NA
abundance: few
j_gene: TRBJ2-3
v_gene: TRBV28
CDR3aa: CASSEVGGGTDTQYF
CDR3nt: TGTGCCAGCAGTGAAGTTGGGGGCGGCACAGATACGCAGTATTTT

d_gene: TRBD2
abundance: NA
j_gene: TRBJ2-2
v_gene: TRBV24-1
CDR3aa: CATSDYDGLAGGFFTGELFF
CDR3nt: TGTGCCACCAGTGATTATGATGGACTAGCGGGGGGATTTTTCACCGGGGAGCTGTTTTTT

d_gene: TRBD2
abundance: NA
j_gene: TRBJ2-5
v_gene: TRBV24-1
CDR3aa: CATSLSGRETQYF
CDR3nt: TGTGCCACCTCACTTAGCGGGAGGGAGACCCAGTACTTC

d_gene: TRBD2
abundance: medium-sized
j_gene: TRBJ2-1
v_gene: TRBV9
CDR3aa: CASSEPLLAGAYEQFF
CDR3nt: TGTGCCAGCAGCGAGCCCCTACTAGCGGGAGCATATGAGCAGTTCTTC

d_gene: NA
abundance: NA
j_gene: TRBJ2-2
v_gene: TRBV28
CDR3aa: CAGSLSIWSGTGELFF
CDR3nt: TGTGCCGGCAGTTTAAGCATCTGGAGTGGCACCGGGGAGCTGTTTTTC

d_gene: TRBD1
abundance: medium-sized
j_gene: TRBJ2-7
v_gene: TRBV28
CDR3aa: CAAQGAQIEQYF
CDR3nt: TGTGCCGCACAGGGGGCGCAGATCGAGCAGTACTTC

d_gene: NA
abundance: many
j_gene: TRBJ2-7
v_gene: TRBV19
CDR3aa: CASSQGPADGGEQYF
CDR3nt: TGTGCCAGTAGTCAGGGTCCGGCGGACGGGGGCGAGCAGTACTTC

d_gene: NA
abundance: few
j_gene: TRBJ1-1
v_gene: TRBV7-2
CDR3aa: CASSLDAGRVNTEAFF
CDR3nt: TGTGCCAGCAGCTTAGATGCAGGGCGAGTGAACACTGAAGCTTTCTTT

d_gene: NA
abundance: NA
j_gene: TRBJ1-1
v_gene: TRBV2
CDR3aa: CASSEAGQATEAFF
CDR3nt: TGTGCCAGCAGTGAAGCGGGGCAGGCAACTGAAGCTTTCTTT

d_gene: NA
abundance: medium-sized
j_gene: TRBJ2-1
v_gene: TRBV4-2
CDR3aa: CASSQGAILGNEQFF
CDR3nt: TGTGCCAGCAGCCAAGGAGCCATTTTAGGCAATGAGCAGTTCTTC

d_gene: NA
abundance: NA
j_gene: TRBJ2-1
v_gene: TRBV20-1
CDR3aa: CSAYPSGGGYNEQFF
CDR3nt: TGCAGTGCTTATCCCAGCGGAGGGGGCTACAATGAGCAGTTCTTC

d_gene: NA
abundance: NA
j_gene: TRBJ2-5
v_gene: TRBV7-2
CDR3aa: CASSLREETQYF
CDR3nt: TGTGCCAGCAGCTTGAGGGAAGAGACCCAGTACTTC

d_gene: TRBD1
abundance: many
j_gene: TRBJ1-4
v_gene: TRBV28
CDR3aa: CASRSLGAGGINEKLFF
CDR3nt: TGTGCCAGCAGATCATTAGGGGCAGGGGGCATTAATGAAAAACTGTTTTTT